The T cell receptor beta chain under discussion was sequenced for a study of T cells in Graves' hyperthyroidism and ophthalmopathy. RNA transcripts yielded amplified TCR beta CDR3 regions. TCR CDR3 underwent first-round RT-PCR with the HTBI primer set. TCRdb itself ran the multiplex PCR reads through MiXCR, one entry per CDR3 protein. The repertoire holds about 98,000 distinct CDR3 sequences, roughly 40% seen once, with 9.5% to 13% in the top ten. J lost 5 bases, V lost 6 bases, and 13 bases had no gene match. The CDR3 contains 15 residues. CDR1 is SGHDT, CDR2 YYEEEE, per germline. The table lists this clonotype with many counts. Aged 18 to 65, the patients had hyperthyroidism that was newly diagnosed and had lasted under 2 months. Thyroid ultrasound and orbital computed tomography, with clinical symptoms and serum thyroxine and TRAb, informed diagnoses.

The sequencing sample was made of peripheral blood or thyroid tissue (not recorded which). This sequence joins TRBV5-6 and TRBJ1-1; TRBD1 aligns across 7 bases. The TCR sequence derives from a young woman with Graves' hyperthyroidism. This CDR3 is CASTLRGGLLTEAFF. In DNA form, the CDR3 reads TGTGCCAGCACCCTCAGGGGGGGCTTGTTAACTGAAGCTTTCTTT.